This entry is about one T cell receptor (beta chain). This clone was seen once. Its recognized antigen is unknown. No base qualities exist here, and no much larger clone lies one base off it. The sample is drawn from a study of blood T cell repertoires in COVID-19 (dated by TCRdb to about 2020). In the study overall: Samples from collaborators originated in the United States, Italy and Spain and spanned both the acute and convalescent phases of COVID-19. The prospective study material was composed of cDNA or gDNA derived from T cells, B-cell-depleted T cells, or PBMCs. Subjects who had been exposed to COVID-19, were actively infected with it, or had recovered from it provided the deeply sampled blood TCRbeta repertoires that made up the dataset. The repertoires were released in a freely available public database intended as a resource for research on the immune response to SARS-CoV-2. Samples were obtained from the ongoing ImmuneRACE study (first 160 participants) and from over 1,000 subjects provided by 6 global collaborators. A de-identified subject ID, COVID-19 status, age in years and sex were almost always included in the sample metadata. Where available, HLA class I and class II types were obtained from metadata supplied by the sample provider rather than from assay-based typing. The paper as a whole reports these results and caveats: How much clinical and demographic metadata was included differed by source and by participant, and the metadata was provided uncurated.

Collaborating institutions collected whole blood in K2EDTA tubes following their own protocols. For TCRbeta analysis, collaborators shipped samples in one of three forms: frozen whole blood, isolated PBMCs, or DNA extracted from either of those sample types. From its cysteine to its phenylalanine, the CDR3 spans 14 amino acids. The kept DNA is CDR3 alone, 42 bases in frame from the first base. Cut back by 4 bases and 0 bases, the V and J ends lie 8 bases apart. Reading the germline V gene gives CDR1 SNHLY and CDR2 FYNNEI. TCRbeta CDR3 regions were amplified from genomic DNA using the immunoSEQ Assay, a bias-controlled multiplex PCR. The paper's processing steps were these. Nucleated cell counts per sample were estimated from amplification of reference gene primers within the assay. To quantify the absolute abundance of each unique TCRbeta CDR3 rearrangement, sequence reads were collapsed and filtered. For each sample, productive Simpson clonality was calculated by taking the square root of Simpson's diversity index across productive rearrangements. In its TCRdb copy, this immuneACCESS table keeps in-frame sequences only and misses some clones. Where compared with another copy, unresolved V genes explain less than half of these, and the others have no known cause. V and J calls and clone size follow that table, whereas D and trimming were derived from the DNA. Here the sample has about 59,000 clones; 91% occur a single time. Roughly 8.6% of the sample is taken by the ten largest.

Sequencing was performed on peripheral blood. The sequence came from a human donor in a cohort sampled during active COVID-19. The chain couples TRBV2 to TRBJ2-3; too little of a D gene remains to name it. DNA sequence: TGTGCCAGCAGTGGCAAGACTAGCACAGATACGCAGTATTTT. This yields the protein CASSGKTSTDTQYF.